Described below is a single T cell receptor (beta chain) sequence and its context. One base away lies a much larger clone, so this may be a sequencing read error. Likely a read error: the CDR3 ends without its conserved phenylalanine or tryptophan. These data are taken from a study of T cells in Graves' hyperthyroidism and ophthalmopathy. Authors of the study amplified TCR beta CDR3 regions from RNA transcripts. A first-round RT-PCR of the TCR CDR3 used the HTBI primer set. A single record per CDR3 protein comes from TCRdb applying MiXCR to the multiplex PCR reads. The sample records about 130,000 distinct CDR3 sequences, approximately 20% being singletons. Sample: blood. The TCR was taken from a woman aged 50 to 60 with Graves' hyperthyroidism that later progressed to Graves' ophthalmopathy.

Here the CDR3 DNA reads TGCAGCGTTGAAGATGGTGGGACCGGGGAGCTGTTTTCT. It specifies CSVEDGGTGELFS. The chain has TRBV29-1 and TRBJ2-2; no reliable D call. The V gene's germline CDR1 is SQVTM and CDR2 ANQGSEA. Trimming pared 0 bases from V and 5 bases from J, leaving 7 bases between. The CDR3 contains 13 residues.